This entry lists 14 T cell receptor beta chains sequenced from one sample in a study of cytomegalovirus exposure and HLA in healthy donors. Assay used: immunoSEQ multiplex PCR; TCRdb lists only in-frame clones, some missing. The sample carries 150,000 to 200,000 clones, around 84% recorded once. Material: PBMCs. These receptors were obtained from a young man in good health and CMV-seropositive.

The rearrangement uses TRBV6-1 and TRBJ1-2; 7 bases fit TRBD1. J was trimmed by 8 bases and V by 2 bases; bases with no gene match: 5. Germline V lookup: CDR1 MNHNS, CDR2 SASEGT. This CDR3 has 13 residues. The CDR3 bases are TGTGCCAGCAGTGAATTACAGGGGATGGGCTACACCTTC. It yields the protein CASSELQGMGYTF.

This clone was seen once. The chain couples TRBV2 to TRBJ1-1; tentative D call: TRBD1 (6 bases). The CDR3 runs to 14 residues. Germline V lookup: CDR1 SNHLY, CDR2 FYNNEI. V dropped 5 bases and J dropped 0 bases, with 10 bases sitting between them. CDR3 region: CASSYRVLNTEAFF. CDR3 nucleotides: TGTGCCAGCAGTTACAGGGTTCTGAACACTGAAGCTTTCTTT.

CDR3: CASSQPGLAGGDTQYF. Here the CDR3 DNA reads TGCGCCAGCAGCCAGCCGGGACTAGCGGGAGGAGATACGCAGTATTTT. The chain joins TRBV4-3 to TRBJ2-3; 15 bases line up with TRBD2. CDR1 and CDR2 (germline): LGHNA, YSLEER. The V gene end was trimmed by 3 bases and the J gene end by 5 bases; junction bases not matched to a gene: 3. The CDR3 is made up of 16 amino acids.

This clone was counted only a few times. The chain has TRBV4-2 and TRBJ2-7; 7 bases align to TRBD1. The CDR3 is 13 amino acids. The V gene end was trimmed by 3 bases and the J gene end by 6 bases; junction bases not matched to a gene: 5. From germline, CDR1 is LGHNA and CDR2 YNFKEQ. CDR3 in amino acids: CASSHSGTVEQYF. CDR3 sequence (DNA): TGTGCCAGCAGCCACTCCGGGACAGTCGAGCAGTACTTC.

The CDR3 loop is CASRSGQGARGTQYF. The DNA of the CDR3 is TGTGCCAGCAGATCCGGACAGGGGGCGCGGGGGACCCAGTACTTC. The chain joins TRBV28 to TRBJ2-5; 11 nucleotides align to TRBD1. The germline V gene has CDR1 MDHEN and CDR2 SYDVKM. J was trimmed by 7 bases and V by 6 bases; bases with no gene match: 10. The CDR3 loop spans 15 amino acids.

The chain carries TRBV19 and TRBJ1-4; 9 nucleotides match TRBD1. The CDR3 runs to 14 residues. Germline CDR1 is LNHDA and CDR2 is SQIVND (reference sequence). Germline trimming cut 5 bases from V and 8 bases from J; bases unmatched to any gene: 6. This CDR3 is CASSSTGGVEKLFF. DNA for the CDR3: TGTGCCAGTAGTTCAACAGGGGGCGTGGAAAAACTGTTTTTT.

The rearrangement links TRBV11-2 to TRBJ1-1; 7 nucleotides line up with TRBD1. The CDR3 runs 13 residues. V gave up 8 bases and J gave up 4 bases; unmatched junction bases: 7. Per germline, CDR1 SGHAT and CDR2 FQNNGV. CDR3 bases: TGTGCCAGCGCTAGAGGGGGCAGCACTGAAGCTTTCTTT. Its protein is CASARGGSTEAFF.

The rearrangement joins TRBV30 to TRBJ2-1, with 7 bases aligning to TRBD2. This CDR3 has 16 residues. V was pared by 0 bases and J by 2 bases, with 7 bases of the junction left unmatched. The germline V gene encodes CDR1 GTSNPN and CDR2 SVGIG (reference sequence). CDR3 loop: CAWSVRGSGPYNEQFF. The CDR3 DNA reads TGTGCCTGGAGTGTACGAGGTAGCGGGCCCTACAATGAGCAGTTCTTC.

J is TRBJ2-7 and V is TRBV7-2, with 10 bases fitting TRBD2. The CDR3 has 15 amino acids. Germline V gives CDR1 SGHTA, CDR2 FQGNSA. The V and J ends lost 4 bases and 3 bases, in that order; junction bases with no gene match: 6. DNA of the CDR3: TGTGCCAGCAGCTCCAGCGGGAGGGGACGCTACGAGCAGTACTTC. This sequence encodes CASSSSGRGRYEQYF.

The V call is TRBV6-1, the J call TRBJ2-1, with 9 positions matching TRBD2. The J segment lost 0 bases and the V segment lost 2 bases, leaving 5 bases of the junction unmatched. Germline V gene lookup returns CDR1 MNHNS and CDR2 SASEGT. The CDR3 consists of 17 residues. CDR3 in amino acids: CASSELSGRSSYNEQFF. Here the CDR3 DNA reads TGTGCCAGCAGTGAATTGAGCGGGAGGAGCTCCTACAATGAGCAGTTCTTC.

The chain carries TRBV27 and TRBJ2-5, with 8 positions matching TRBD1. CDR1 is MNHEY, CDR2 SMNVEV, per germline (reference sequence). The J segment lost 5 bases and the V segment lost 3 bases, leaving 5 bases of the junction unmatched. This CDR3 spans 14 amino acids. This CDR3 reads CASSFQGAWETQYF. The CDR3 DNA sequence: TGTGCCAGCAGTTTCCAGGGGGCTTGGGAGACCCAGTACTTC.

In DNA, the CDR3 is TGTGCCAGCAGCTTACTACTAGCGGGTTATTACAATGAGCAGTTCTTC. Translated, it gives CASSLLLAGYYNEQFF. V gene TRBV5-6 combines with J gene TRBJ2-1; 9 bases match TRBD2. The CDR3 contains 16 residues. From germline, CDR1 is SGHDT and CDR2 YYEEEE. J gave up 4 bases and V 2 bases, and 7 bases lay outside the gene matches.

The gene calls are TRBV19 and TRBJ1-2; the D gene is possibly TRBD1 (5 bases). V shed 9 bases and J shed 7 bases, with 15 bases lying between them. Germline values: CDR1 LNHDA, CDR2 SQIVND (reference sequence). The CDR3 is 12 amino acids. The CDR3 region has the DNA TGTGCCAGCCAGGGCTTAGGGCGTGGCTACACCTTC. As protein: CASQGLGRGYTF.

V is TRBV19 and J is TRBJ2-7; 10 bases line up with TRBD2. Unmatched junction bases numbered 5, after V lost 3 bases and J lost 0 bases. CDR1 is LNHDA and CDR2 is SQIVND in the germline V gene (reference sequence). The CDR3 spans 16 residues. The DNA of the CDR3 is TGTGCCAGTAGTATCGGACTAGCGGAAAGCTCCTACGAGCAGTACTTC. This translates into CASSIGLAESSYEQYF.